This paragraph reports one TCR beta chain. This specimen belongs to a study of blood T cell repertoires in COVID-19. Using immunoSEQ multiplex PCR, the repertoire was profiled, and TCRdb retains in-frame clones only, with some absent. The profile shows some 300,000 clones, around 88% of them singletons. This TCR was sampled from a woman in her 30s who had recovered from COVID-19. Sequencing was performed on peripheral blood.

In DNA, the CDR3 is TGTGCCAGCAGCGTGGGGGACAGGGGATACGAGCAGTACTTC. Translated, it gives CASSVGDRGYEQYF. The genes are TRBV9 and TRBJ2-7; 10 bases agree with TRBD1. Unmatched junction bases numbered 3, after V lost 2 bases and J lost 4 bases. The germline gives CDR1 SGDLS, CDR2 YYNGEE. CDR3 length equals 14 residues. Together with reference TRBV9 and TRBJ2-7, the CDR3 gives the full variable domain: DSGVTQTPKHLITATGQRVTLRCSPRSGDLSVYWYQQSLDQGLQFLIQYYNGEERAKGNILERFSAQQFPDLHSELNLSSLELGDSALYFCASSVGDRGYEQYFGPGTRLTVT.